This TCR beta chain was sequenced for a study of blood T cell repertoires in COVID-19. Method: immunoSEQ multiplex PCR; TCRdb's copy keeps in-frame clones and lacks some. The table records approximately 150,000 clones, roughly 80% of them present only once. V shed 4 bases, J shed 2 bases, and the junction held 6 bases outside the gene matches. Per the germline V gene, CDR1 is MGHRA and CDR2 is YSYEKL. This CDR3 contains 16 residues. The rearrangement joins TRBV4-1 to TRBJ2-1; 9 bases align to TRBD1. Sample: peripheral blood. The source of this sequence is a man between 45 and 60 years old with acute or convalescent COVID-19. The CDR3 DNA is TGCGCCAGCAGCCCGTACAGGGGGCGTCCCTACAATGAGCAGTTCTTC. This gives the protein CASSPYRGRPYNEQFF.